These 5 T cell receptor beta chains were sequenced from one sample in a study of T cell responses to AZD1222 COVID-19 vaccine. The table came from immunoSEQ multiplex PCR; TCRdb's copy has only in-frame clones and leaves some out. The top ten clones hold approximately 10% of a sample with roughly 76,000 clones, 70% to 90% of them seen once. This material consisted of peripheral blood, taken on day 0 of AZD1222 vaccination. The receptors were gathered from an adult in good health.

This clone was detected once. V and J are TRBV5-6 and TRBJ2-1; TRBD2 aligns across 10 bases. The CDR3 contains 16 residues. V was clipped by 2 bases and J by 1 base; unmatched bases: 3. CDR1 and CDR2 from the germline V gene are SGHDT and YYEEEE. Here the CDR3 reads CASSFSGGLSYNEQFF. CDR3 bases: TGTGCCAGCAGCTTTAGCGGGGGGCTGTCCTACAATGAGCAGTTCTTC.

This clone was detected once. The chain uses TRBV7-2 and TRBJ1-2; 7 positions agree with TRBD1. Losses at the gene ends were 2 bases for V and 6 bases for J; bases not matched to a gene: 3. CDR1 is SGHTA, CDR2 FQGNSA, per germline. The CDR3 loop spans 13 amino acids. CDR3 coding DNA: TGTGCCAGCAGCTTAAGCAGGGGGAATGGCTACACCTTC. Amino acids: CASSLSRGNGYTF.

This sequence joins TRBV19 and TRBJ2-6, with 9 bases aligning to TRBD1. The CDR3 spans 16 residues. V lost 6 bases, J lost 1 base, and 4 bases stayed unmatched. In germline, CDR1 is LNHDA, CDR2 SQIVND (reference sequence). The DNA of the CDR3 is TGTGCCAGTAGGGAACAGGGGGCATCTGGGGCCAACGTCCTGACTTTC. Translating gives CASREQGASGANVLTF. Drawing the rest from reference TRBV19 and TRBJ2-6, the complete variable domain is DGGITQSPKYLFRKEGQNVTLSCEQNLNHDAMYWYRQDPGQGLRLIYYSQIVNDFQKGDIAEGYSVSREKKESFPLTVTSAQKNPTAFYLCASREQGASGANVLTFGAGSRLTVL.

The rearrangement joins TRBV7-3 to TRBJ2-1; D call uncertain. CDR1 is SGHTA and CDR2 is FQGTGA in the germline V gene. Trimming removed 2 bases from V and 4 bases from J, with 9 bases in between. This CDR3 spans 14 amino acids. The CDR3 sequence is CASSLGYRYNEQFF. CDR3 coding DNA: TGTGCCAGCAGCTTAGGGTACCGATACAATGAGCAGTTCTTC.

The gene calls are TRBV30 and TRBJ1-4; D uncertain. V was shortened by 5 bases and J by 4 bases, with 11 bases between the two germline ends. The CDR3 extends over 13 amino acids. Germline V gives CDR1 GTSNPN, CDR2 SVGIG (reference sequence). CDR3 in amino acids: CAWAGEGNEKLFF. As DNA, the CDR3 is TGTGCCTGGGCGGGAGAGGGTAATGAAAAACTGTTTTTT.